The clone carrying this TCR beta chain showed up just once. The antigen is not known. This entry is derived from a study of CD8+ T cells in alopecia areata. The wider study: It was oral tofacitinib, at 5 to 10 mg twice daily, that treated patients received. The drug, tofacitinib, lasted 6 to 18 months, followed by 6 months off drug.

Trimming removed 3 bases from V and 7 bases from J, with 6 bases in between. This CDR3 is built from 11 residues. CDR1 is GTSNPN and CDR2 is SVGIG in the germline V gene (reference sequence). Study-wide points: Possibly as an HLA-related effect, TCR sharing across patients appeared less clear than in mice.

RNA, once extracted, was reverse transcribed into cDNA for use as the sequencing template. Profiling relied on immunoSEQ multiplex PCR, and the TCRdb table lists in-frame clones only, not all of them. There are 150,000 to 200,000 clones in the sample; about 67% occur only once, and about an eighth lies in the top ten. The source was CD8+ T cells sorted from blood, collected at week 0. This receptor was obtained from a human donor with alopecia areata. The chain joins TRBV30 to TRBJ2-2; maybe TRBD1 (6 bases). The CDR3 loop is CAWRQGGELFF. The CDR3 DNA sequence: TGTGCCTGGAGACAGGGCGGGGAGCTGTTTTTT.